This T cell receptor (beta chain) stems from a study of T cell responses to AZD1222 COVID-19 vaccine. Trimming left V 5 bases short and J 9 bases short, with 11 bases between. The CDR3 sequence is 11 residues long. Germline V gene sequence: CDR1 DFQATT, CDR2 SNEGSKA (reference sequence). The repertoire was sequenced with immunoSEQ multiplex PCR; TCRdb's copy has only in-frame clones and lacks some. The profile shows some 150,000 clones, more than 85% of them singletons. With respect to this clone: No antigen is known for it.

Study results and caveats: Repertoire sampling was restricted to post-peak T cell response timepoints. White British people made up most donors, females outnumbered males, and clonal diversity was possibly underestimated. Vaccine-associated CD4 TCRs spanned spike, dominant at 160-218 and 743-854.

The chain couples TRBV20-1 to TRBJ2-1, with D maybe TRBD2 (5 bases). The sequencing here drew on peripheral blood, taken after recovery from COVID-19. The TCR was taken from an adult who had recovered from COVID-19. CDR3 nucleotides: TGCAGTGCTTCACGAGGGAGTGAGCAGTTCTTC. Its protein is CSASRGSEQFF.